This TCR beta chain was retrieved from a study of beta chain features in type 1 diabetes listed by TCRdb under 2018. About the investigation overall: Mean age, gender distribution, total cell number and subset yield did not differ between patients and healthy donors. Across all samples, roughly 110,000,000 sorted cells were examined, and cell number per subset correlated strongly with RNA yield. The study compared TCRB repertoires of sorted circulating CD4+ T cell subsets between recently diagnosed type 1 diabetes patients and matched healthy donors. Regulatory and stem cell-like memory subsets were obtained from only 8 patients and roughly 8 healthy donors, while naive and central memory subsets were obtained from all 30 or so donors. Points the paper makes about the study in general: Naive, central memory and regulatory TCRB repertoires appeared more similar among patients than among healthy donors. In all four CD4+ subsets, TCRB CDR3 length was moderately but significantly shorter in type 1 diabetes patients. Because cDNA was sequenced instead of genomic DNA, highly expressing activated cells could be over-represented, though the groups showed no difference in activation or CD3 levels. Because the HLA sub-analyses included only small numbers of individuals, any influence of HLA type on TCRB rearrangement was left unresolved. Shorter templates might have been favored by PCR, but patient and control samples were amplified and corrected together, so both groups would have been affected equally by any skew. At VDJ recombination sites, type 1 diabetes patients had fewer insertions and more deleted nucleotides, which implies abnormalities in thymic rearrangement.

The High Capacity cDNA Reverse Transcription Kit was used to reverse transcribe all of the isolated RNA, meaning that expressed TCRB transcripts were what got sequenced. Naive, central memory and regulatory T cell samples underwent deep immunoSEQ sequencing, averaging roughly 3.4 million total reads per sample. After sorted cells were lysed in RLT buffer, RNA was extracted with DNase-treated RNeasy Micro or Mini kits, with the choice depending on cell number. To prevent cross-contamination, each cell subset was processed individually, whereas patient and healthy donor samples were processed jointly. The immunoSEQ multiplex PCR was used to amplify TCRB sequences from cDNA, generating 87-bp fragments that spanned the CDR3 region. Sequencing of the amplicons was performed on the Illumina HiSeq platform. The published analysis was carried out like this. PCR bias was computationally corrected using synthetic template baselines, reads within Hamming distance 2 were collapsed, and singletons that could not be merged were discarded. Reads were aligned against IMGT to assign V, D and J genes, CDR3 length and insertions or deletions at six rearrangement sites. Within each subset, clonotype counts were normalized to the number of sorted cells before true diversity and Gini coefficients were calculated with the tcR R package. The overlap coefficient, calculated on TCRB nucleotide sequences, was used to measure repertoire sharing. TCRdb took this table from immuneACCESS and kept in-frame rearrangements with V and J called. Such tables lack part of the clones; where checked against another copy, unresolved V genes explain under half of the gap, and the rest is unexplained. V and J calls and clone size are given by that table; D and trimming were obtained from the DNA. This sample gives a few hundred thousand clones in total; about 30% of them show up just once. The top ten clonotypes cover more than 3% of the sample.

Each donor gave one peripheral blood draw, around 0.12 L on average, collected into heparinised tubes. A BD FACSAria II and a panel including CD45RO, CCR7, CD25, CD127, CD95 and CD27 were used to sort naive, central memory, regulatory and stem cell-like memory CD4+ T cells. A purity above 98% was achieved for all sorted populations. PBMCs were isolated immediately by Lymphoprep density gradient centrifugation and stained directly without culture. So that batch effects would be minimized, each experiment stained and sorted samples in pairs, pairing one healthy donor with one patient. There are a few counts of this clone. The antigen this receptor binds is unknown. Base qualities are not at hand, and no much larger clone is one base apart. The germline ends are 8 bases apart after V is trimmed by 4 bases and J by 5 bases. From cysteine to phenylalanine, the CDR3 is 11 amino acids long. The retained sequence is limited to the CDR3, 33 bases, with the frame set at the first base. According to the germline V gene (reference sequence), CDR1 reads GTSNPN and CDR2 reads SVGIG.

The sequenced sample was central memory CD4+ T cells from blood. Rearrangement joined TRBV30 to TRBJ1-2, with no confidently assigned D gene. This receptor was identified in a man aged 30-40 years in good health. The base sequence is TGTGCCTGGAAACTAGGGTATGGCTACACCTTC. Translated, this is CAWKLGYGYTF.